This T cell receptor (beta chain) was retrieved from a study of T cell repertoires in cytomegalovirus infection. Study context: From public TCR beta signatures came an indication of both CMV infection and matching HLA type.

This clonotype occurred a few times. Its antigen is unidentified. From the reads, TCRdb called clonotypes with MiXCR, one entry per CDR3 protein. Altogether about 900,000 distinct CDR3 sequences are present, less than 35% being singletons, with the ten largest covering around an eighth. V was trimmed by 4 bases and J by 8 bases, leaving 6 bases between them. Germline V gene lookup returns CDR1 DFQATT and CDR2 SNEGSKA (reference sequence). The CDR3 extends over 11 amino acids. The material was cultured CD8+ T cells from PBMCs, obtained from culture after CMV antigen stimulation. The rearrangement joins TRBV20-1 to TRBJ1-6; D is ambiguous. This receptor was identified in a human donor in good health (CMV status not recorded). Some clones in this sample may be carry-over from other donors' samples. The CDR3 coding sequence is TGCAGTGCTAAGGGTGATTCACCCCTCCACTTT. This encodes CSAKGDSPLHF.